The next 3 T cell receptor beta chains were all read from a single sample in a study of cytomegalovirus exposure and HLA in healthy donors. TCRdb's copy holds only in-frame clones and misses some; the assay was immunoSEQ multiplex PCR. The sample yields 110,000 to 150,000 clones, about nine tenths seen once. The source material was PBMCs. All receptors derive from a woman aged 25 to 39 in good health and CMV-seropositive.

The rearrangement uses TRBV6-1 and TRBJ1-6; TRBD1 matches 7 bases. Germline V lookup: CDR1 MNHNS, CDR2 SASEGT. This CDR3 has 15 amino acids. The V gene end was trimmed by 4 bases and the J gene end by 8 bases; junction bases not matched to a gene: 8. CDR3 DNA sequence: TGTGCCAGCAGTGGGTTGACAGGGCAATATTCACCCCTCCACTTT. Translated: CASSGLTGQYSPLHF.

The chain couples TRBV5-1 to TRBJ2-5; 15 bases line up with TRBD2. The V segment lost 0 bases and the J segment 4 bases; nucleotides outside the gene matches: 1. CDR1 and CDR2 (germline): SGHRS, YFSETQ. The CDR3 consists of 16 residues. CDR3 sequence reads: CASSLGTSGRGETQYF. CDR3 in DNA: TGCGCCAGCAGCTTGGGGACTAGCGGGAGGGGAGAGACCCAGTACTTC. Using reference TRBV5-1 and TRBJ2-5 for the parts outside the CDR3, the full variable domain is KAGVTQTPRYLIKTRGQQVTLSCSPISGHRSVSWYQQTPGQGLQFLFEYFSETQRNKGNFPGRFSGRQFSNSRSEMNVSTLELGDSALYLCASSLGTSGRGETQYFGPGTRLLVL.

The chain combines TRBV4-2 with TRBJ2-3; the match to TRBD2 covers 12 bases. Germline CDR1 LGHNA, CDR2 YNFKEQ. Germline trimming cut 3 bases from V and 8 bases from J; bases unmatched to any gene: 12. The CDR3 totals 17 residues. In DNA form, the CDR3 reads TGTGCCAGCAGCCAGTCTTCTAGCGGGGGGGCAGTTGGTACGCAGTATTTT. Amino acid sequence: CASSQSSSGGAVGTQYF.